A single sample gave rise to the 31 T cell receptor beta chains below, sequenced in a study of breast tumors, draining lymph nodes, adjacent tissues. Samples came from axillary lymph nodes draining the breast cancer. TCRdb re-derived calls from the multiplex PCR reads in MiXCR, one entry per CDR3 protein. The sample has 140,000 or so distinct CDR3 sequences; about 33% are singletons. The sample was axillary lymph node tissue. The receptor set was obtained from a female donor with breast cancer. Some clones in this sample may be carry-over from other donors' samples.

This clonotype was seen many times. The rearrangement links TRBV11-2 to TRBJ2-2, with 7 positions matching TRBD2. CDR1 is SGHAT, CDR2 FQNNGV, per germline. The CDR3 has 18 residues. The V segment lost 3 bases and the J segment 0 bases; nucleotides outside the gene matches: 10. CDR3 region: CASSFGPGGEANTGELFF. DNA for the CDR3: TGTGCCAGCAGCTTCGGCCCGGGAGGTGAAGCGAACACCGGGGAGCTGTTTTTT.

This clonotype has ten or more counts. The CDR3 DNA reads TGTGCCACCAGTGATTTGGGGCGAAAATGGACAGGCCCCACTTTGAACACCGGGGAGCTGTTTTTT. Protein: CATSDLGRKWTGPTLNTGELFF. The gene calls are TRBV24-1 and TRBJ2-2; TRBD1 agrees at 7 bases. The J segment lost 1 base and the V segment lost 0 bases, leaving 19 bases of the junction unmatched. CDR3 length equals 22 residues. The germline CDR1 and CDR2 sequences are KGHDR and SFDVKD.

This clonotype appeared many times. The V and J genes are TRBV29-1 and TRBJ2-1; D is unresolved. The V gene lost 7 bases and the J gene lost 9 bases, with 10 bases spanning the gap. This CDR3 spans 10 amino acids. Germline V gene sequence: CDR1 SQVTM, CDR2 ANQGSEA. The CDR3 DNA follows: TGCAGCGGCTCCGTCATTGAGCAGTTCTTC. Translating gives CSGSVIEQFF.

The V and J genes are TRBV19 and TRBJ1-5; D is uncertain. Trimming stripped 8 bases from V and 4 bases from J, with 9 bases between. Per germline, CDR1 LNHDA and CDR2 SQIVND (reference sequence). This CDR3 spans 12 amino acids. CDR3 bases: TGTGCCAGTTCTCAGGAGAATCAGCCCCAGCATTTT. The encoded protein is CASSQENQPQHF.

This clonotype appeared many times. This sequence joins TRBV12-3 or TRBV12-4 and TRBJ1-4; 7 nucleotides align to TRBD1. The V gene end was trimmed by 6 bases and the J gene end by 3 bases; junction bases not matched to a gene: 4. CDR3 length: 14 amino acids. DNA for the CDR3: TGTGCCAGCAGCCAGACAGGGTCTAATGAAAAACTGTTTTTT. The encoded protein is CASSQTGSNEKLFF.

In the case of this clonotype: This may arise from a read error, as a much more abundant clone is one base away. Since the CDR3 does not end with the conserved phenylalanine or tryptophan, this likely comes from a read error. V gene TRBV6-2 or TRBV6-3 combines with J gene TRBJ2-5; D gene ambiguous. CDR1 is MNHEY, CDR2 SVGEGT, per germline. V was shortened by 6 bases and J by 7 bases, with 9 bases between the two germline ends. This CDR3 has 11 amino acids. CDR3: CASSMISTQYS. The CDR3 DNA follows: TGTGCCAGCAGCATGATCTCGACCCAGTACTCC.

This clonotype was counted ten times or more. This chain joins TRBV5-1 and TRBJ2-1; 13 positions agree with TRBD2. Trimming took 3 bases from V and 5 from J; bases not matched to a gene: 5. This CDR3 is built from 16 residues. The germline gives CDR1 SGHRS, CDR2 YFSETQ. The CDR3 loop is CASSYGLAGVDNEQFF. The CDR3 bases are TGCGCCAGCAGCTACGGACTAGCGGGGGTAGACAATGAGCAGTTCTTC.

About this clonotype: Being one base from a much bigger clone, this may be a read error. The chain couples TRBV18 to TRBJ1-2, with TRBD1 identical over 7 bases. V lost 6 bases and J lost 12; bases outside the gene matches: 10. The germline CDR1 and CDR2 sequences are KGHSH and LQKENI. This CDR3 is built from 12 residues. CDR3 amino acids: CASSPGQAVHTF. CDR3 DNA sequence: TGTGCCAGCTCCCCTGGACAGGCGGTCCACACCTTC. The whole variable domain, filled in from reference TRBV18 and TRBJ1-2, reads NAGVMQNPRHLVRRRGQEARLRCSPMKGHSHVYWYRQLPEEGLKFMVYLQKENIIDESGMPKERFSAEFPKEGPSILRIQQVVRGDSAAYFCASSPGQAVHTFGSGTRLTVV.

In the case of this clonotype: At one end the junction does not follow the germline gene, possibly because of a read error. The chain uses TRBV6-2 or TRBV6-3 and TRBJ2-3, with unresolved D. The CDR3 sequence is 16 residues long. Germline CDR1 and CDR2: MNHEY and SVGEGT. CDR3 coding DNA: TGTGCCAGCAGTCACTCGAAGGCTCGAATCACAGATACGCAGTATTTT. Residues: CASSHSKARITDTQYF.

Ten or more counts support this clonotype. The chain recombines TRBV9 with TRBJ2-3, with TRBD1 identical over 10 bases. CDR1 is SGDLS and CDR2 is YYNGEE in the germline V gene. The CDR3 has 16 residues. With V trimmed by 0 bases and J by 7 bases, 8 bases remained unmatched. The CDR3 region has the DNA TGTGCCAGCAGCGTAGCCCAGGGACAGGGGCTAAATACGCAGTATTTT. It specifies CASSVAQGQGLNTQYF.

This clonotype was found a few times. Its ends do not fully match the called genes, so a read error is possible. The chain employs TRBV7-2 and TRBJ2-6; weak D call: TRBD2 (6 bases). The CDR3 totals 15 residues. The germline V gene has CDR1 SGHTA and CDR2 FQGNSA. The CDR3 DNA reads as TGTGCCAGCAGCTTAGCGCCCGGAGGGGCCGACGTCCTGCCTTTC. Translated, it gives CASSLAPGGADVLPF.

The sample holds many counts of this clonotype. V is TRBV5-1 and J is TRBJ2-2, with D perhaps matching TRBD2 (5 bases). The CDR3 length is 15 residues. Germline V gene sequence: CDR1 SGHRS, CDR2 YFSETQ. V lost 0 bases, J lost 4 bases, and 10 bases lay in between. CDR3 coding DNA: TGCGCCAGCAGCTTGGTCGGCGGAGGCACCGGGGAGCTGTTTTTT. Translation gives CASSLVGGGTGELFF.

The genes are TRBV20-1 and TRBJ1-5; possibly TRBD1 for D (5 bases). This CDR3 comprises 13 residues. The V end lost 6 bases, the J end lost 6 bases, and 15 bases lay between the germline ends. The germline V gene has CDR1 DFQATT and CDR2 SNEGSKA (reference sequence). CDR3 in amino acids: CSAYPTGGQPQHF. The CDR3 DNA sequence: TGCAGTGCCTACCCGACGGGGGGTCAGCCCCAGCATTTT.

This clonotype was recorded a few times. The CDR3 spells CASSPLGPLGGTGNTIYF. The CDR3 coding sequence is TGTGCCAGCTCACCACTAGGACCTTTGGGAGGAACTGGAAACACCATATATTTT. V and J are TRBV18 and TRBJ1-3; unclear D gene. There are 18 residues in the CDR3. V was cut by 1 base and J by 2 bases, with 18 bases left in between. Germline V CDR1 and CDR2: KGHSH, LQKENI.

This clonotype appeared many times. The chain links TRBV20-1 to TRBJ2-4, with D possibly being TRBD1 or TRBD2 (5 bases each). Germline V lookup: CDR1 DFQATT, CDR2 SNEGSKA (reference sequence). Trimming pared 5 bases from V and 6 bases from J, leaving 14 bases between. CDR3 size: 13 residues. CDR3 residues: CSASGTSLNIQYF. The CDR3 DNA reads as TGCAGTGCTTCCGGGACGTCGTTAAACATTCAGTACTTC.

The chain has TRBV7-2 and TRBJ2-2; D unresolved. Trimming removed 1 base at V and 1 base at J, with 19 bases between. Germline values: CDR1 SGHTA, CDR2 FQGNSA. The CDR3 runs to 19 residues. CDR3 nucleotide sequence: TGTGCCAGCAGCTTAGACCTTAGACTTCACATCGGGAACACCGGGGAGCTGTTTTTT. It specifies CASSLDLRLHIGNTGELFF.

This clonotype was detected many times. The CDR3 is CSAKWGGTDTQYF. The CDR3 DNA sequence: TGCAGTGCCAAATGGGGGGGCACAGATACGCAGTATTTT. V usage is TRBV20-1 and J usage is TRBJ2-3, with a tentative D call TRBD2 (6 bases). The germline V gene encodes CDR1 DFQATT and CDR2 SNEGSKA (reference sequence). V dropped 6 bases and J dropped 1 base, with 11 bases sitting between them. The CDR3 is 13 amino acids.

This clonotype came up many times. The chain joins TRBV30 to TRBJ1-5; perhaps TRBD1 as D (5 bases). The V end was cut by 5 bases, the J end by 7 bases, with 15 bases between. CDR3 length equals 13 residues. Germline V gene lookup returns CDR1 GTSNPN and CDR2 SVGIG (reference sequence). The DNA for the CDR3 is TGTGCCTGGGAAGTAGGTGGGGGACAGCCCCAGCATTTT. Amino acid sequence: CAWEVGGGQPQHF.

V usage is TRBV18 and J usage is TRBJ1-2; the D is unclear. This CDR3 has 13 amino acids. With 11 bases removed from V and 5 bases from J, the gap between germline ends came to 18 bases. The V gene's germline CDR1 is KGHSH and CDR2 LQKENI. The CDR3 spells CAGPPEGGYGYTF. The CDR3 DNA reads TGTGCCGGCCCACCCGAGGGAGGTTATGGCTACACCTTC.

This clonotype was observed a few times. The gene calls are TRBV10-3 and TRBJ1-1; possible D gene TRBD1, 6 bases. Trimming removed 6 bases at V and 1 base at J, with 12 bases between. In germline, CDR1 is ENHRY, CDR2 SYGVKD. The length of the CDR3 is 14 residues. Here the CDR3 DNA reads TGTGCCATCAGCCTAGAGGGGGGGAACACTGAAGCTTTCTTT. It encodes CAISLEGGNTEAFF.

V and J are TRBV7-9 and TRBJ1-3, with D possibly matching TRBD1 (6 bases). Between the trimmed V and J ends, which lost 8 bases and 4 bases, there was a span of 9 bases. The CDR3 spans 12 residues. Looked up from germline, CDR1 is SEHNR and CDR2 is FQNEAQ (reference sequence). The CDR3 DNA is TGTGCCAGCGAGGGGGTGGGAAACACCATATATTTT. Encoded protein: CASEGVGNTIYF. The entire variable domain, with the rest obtained from reference TRBV7-9 and TRBJ1-3, is as follows: DTGVSQNPRHKITKRGQNVTFRCDPISEHNRLYWYRQTLGQGPEFLTYFQNEAQLEKSRLLSDRFSAERPKGSFSTLEIQRTEQGDSAMYLCASEGVGNTIYFGEGSWLTVV.

This clonotype was seen at least ten times. The chain joins TRBV9 to TRBJ1-2, with D possibly matching TRBD1 (6 bases). Germline V CDR1 and CDR2: SGDLS, YYNGEE. Trimming stripped 4 bases from V and 2 bases from J, with 15 bases between. The CDR3 spans 15 residues. The CDR3 sequence: CASSTQRGGNYGYTF. Written as DNA, the CDR3 is TGTGCCAGCAGCACACAGAGGGGGGGGAACTATGGCTACACCTTC. Variable domain in full (rest from reference TRBV9 and TRBJ1-2): DSGVTQTPKHLITATGQRVTLRCSPRSGDLSVYWYQQSLDQGLQFLIQYYNGEERAKGNILERFSAQQFPDLHSELNLSSLELGDSALYFCASSTQRGGNYGYTFGSGTRLTVV.

The gene calls are TRBV6-6 and TRBJ1-1; D perhaps matches TRBD1 (5 bases). CDR1 is MNHNY and CDR2 is SVGAGI in the germline V gene (reference sequence). V was shortened by 6 bases and J by 0 bases, with 14 bases between the two germline ends. The CDR3 runs to 15 residues. CDR3 residues: CASSDRGALNTEAFF. The CDR3 DNA reads TGTGCCAGCAGCGACAGAGGGGCGTTGAACACTGAAGCTTTCTTT.

Remarks on this clonotype: At one end the junction does not follow the germline gene, possibly because of a read error. This chain joins TRBV5-1 and TRBJ2-7; D possibly uses TRBD1 or TRBD2 (6 bases each). This CDR3 is 14 amino acids long. CDR1 is SGHRS, CDR2 YFSETQ, per germline. The CDR3 loop is CASSLVPGAYGQYF. CDR3 nucleotide sequence: TGCGCCAGCAGCCTGGTTCCGGGGGCCTACGGGCAGTACTTC.

This clonotype was detected many times. The rearrangement links TRBV4-1 to TRBJ2-5; 11 bases are a match to TRBD2. Germline lookup yields CDR1 MGHRA and CDR2 YSYEKL. The V and J ends lost 0 bases and 1 base, in that order; junction bases with no gene match: 4. The CDR3 sequence is 17 residues long. Here the CDR3 reads CASSQEASGGLQETQYF. The CDR3 coding sequence is TGCGCCAGCAGCCAAGAGGCTAGCGGGGGGCTCCAAGAGACCCAGTACTTC.

In regard to this clonotype: Since the CDR3 does not end with the conserved phenylalanine or tryptophan, this likely comes from a read error. The limits of the CDR3 on the DNA are not certain, so only TCRdb's listed CDR3 is given. This chain joins TRBV20-1 and TRBJ1-1. CDR1 is DFQATT, CDR2 SNEGSKA, per germline (reference sequence). The CDR3 is 8 residues long, counting both termini. This chain's CDR3 is CSARDPRE.

This clonotype occurred many times. The J gene is TRBJ2-3, the V gene TRBV13; D is possibly TRBD2 (6 bases). CDR3 length equals 14 residues. The V end lost 5 bases, the J end lost 2 bases, and 11 bases lay between the germline ends. CDR1 and CDR2 (germline): PRHDT, FYEKMQ (reference sequence). The CDR3 sequence is CASSGRWHTDTQYF. CDR3 bases: TGTGCCAGCAGCGGGAGGTGGCACACAGATACGCAGTATTTT. The whole variable domain, remainder taken from reference TRBV13 and TRBJ2-3, is AAGVIQSPRHLIKEKRETATLKCYPIPRHDTVYWYQQGPGQDPQFLISFYEKMQSDKGSIPDRFSAQQFSDYHSELNMSSLELGDSALYFCASSGRWHTDTQYFGPGTRLTVL.

The chain combines TRBV7-2 with TRBJ2-5; TRBD2 agrees at 7 bases. Germline values: CDR1 SGHTA, CDR2 FQGNSA. The CDR3 has 14 amino acids. After removal of 3 bases from V and 1 base from J, the junction contained 2 bases not matched to a gene. The CDR3 DNA reads as TGTGCCAGCAGCTTGGCGGGGGTCCAAGAGACCCAGTACTTC. As protein: CASSLAGVQETQYF.

In its sample, this clonotype was seen many times. J is TRBJ2-5 and V is TRBV20-1; 7 bases agree with TRBD1. The CDR3 is 13 amino acids. The germline CDR1 and CDR2 sequences are DFQATT and SNEGSKA (reference sequence). Germline trimming cut 6 bases from V and 1 base from J; bases unmatched to any gene: 5. CDR3 amino acids: CSALGQFQETQYF. CDR3 nucleotides: TGCAGTGCCTTGGGACAGTTCCAAGAGACCCAGTACTTC.

This clonotype was detected only a few times. V gene TRBV30 combines with J gene TRBJ2-7; 10 nucleotides align to TRBD1. V lost 5 bases and J lost 1; bases outside the gene matches: 2. The CDR3 consists of 13 residues. Looked up from germline, CDR1 is GTSNPN and CDR2 is SVGIG (reference sequence). Here the CDR3 DNA reads TGTGCCTGGGGGACAGGGGATTCCTACGAGCAGTACTTC. Its translation is CAWGTGDSYEQYF.

The rearrangement uses TRBV6-6 and TRBJ2-2; tentative D call: TRBD2 (6 bases). V dropped 6 bases and J dropped 4 bases, with 12 bases sitting between them. The V gene's germline CDR1 is MNHNY and CDR2 SVGAGI (reference sequence). CDR3 length equals 14 residues. For the CDR3, the DNA is TGTGCCAGCAGGCGGGGCTTTGGCACCGGGGAGCTGTTTTTT. It specifies CASRRGFGTGELFF.